Presented here are 21 T cell receptor beta chains from one specimen sequenced in a study of blood T cell repertoires in COVID-19. Repertoires were generated with immunoSEQ multiplex PCR, while TCRdb's copy carries only in-frame clones and drops some. The data contain under 250,000 clones, 80% to 90% of them singletons. The material sequenced was PBMCs or T cells enriched from blood (not recorded which). These receptors originate from a woman in her 40s who had been exposed to COVID-19.

This clone was counted only a few times. The chain couples TRBV27 to TRBJ1-1; no reliable D call. Germline V CDR1 and CDR2: MNHEY, SMNVEV (reference sequence). V shed 1 base and J shed 1 base, with 4 bases lying between them. The CDR3 totals 13 residues. CDR3 residues: CASSLWQNTEAFF. CDR3 bases: TGTGCCAGCAGTTTATGGCAGAACACTGAAGCTTTCTTT.

The rearrangement joins TRBV19 to TRBJ2-2; 9 bases are shared with TRBD1. J gave up 3 bases and V 4 bases, and 6 bases lay outside the gene matches. The V gene's germline CDR1 is LNHDA and CDR2 SQIVND (reference sequence). CDR3 size: 16 residues. The CDR3 DNA sequence: TGTGCCAGTAGTACCAGGGACAGGGCGCACACCGGGGAGCTGTTTTTT. Its protein product is CASSTRDRAHTGELFF.

The count of this clone is one. The chain carries TRBV19 and TRBJ2-1; D is possibly TRBD1 (6 bases). The ends were cut back, 6 bases at V and 7 bases at J, with 19 bases in the middle. The CDR3 extends over 15 amino acids. CDR1 and CDR2 (germline): LNHDA, SQIVND (reference sequence). The DNA of the CDR3 is TGTGCCAGTAGGCTGGACAGCCTCGGACCAAATGAGCAGTTCTTC. Its translation: CASRLDSLGPNEQFF.

This chain links TRBV7-9 with TRBJ2-1; TRBD2 matches at 7 bases. J was trimmed by 8 bases and V by 4 bases; bases with no gene match: 8. From germline, CDR1 is SEHNR and CDR2 FQNEAQ (reference sequence). The CDR3 covers 14 residues. The CDR3 DNA sequence: TGTGCCAGCAGCTCTAGCGGCACACAATATGAGCAGTTCTTC. This encodes CASSSSGTQYEQFF.

The rearrangement joins TRBV29-1 to TRBJ1-2, with TRBD1 as a possible D gene (5 bases). CDR1 and CDR2 (germline): SQVTM, ANQGSEA. CDR3 size: 12 residues. The V end was cut by 7 bases, the J end by 8 bases, with 17 bases between. CDR3 protein: CSAPGGSAGYTF. CDR3 nucleotides: TGCAGCGCCCCGGGGGGATCGGCGGGCTACACCTTC. Full variable domain (missing parts from reference TRBV29-1 and TRBJ1-2): SAVISQKPSRDICQRGTSLTIQCQVDSQVTMMFWYRQQPGQSLTLIATANQGSEATYESGFVIDKFPISRPNLTFSTLTVSNMSPEDSSIYLCSAPGGSAGYTFGSGTRLTVV.

The rearrangement links TRBV7-2 to TRBJ1-2, with D unresolved. Germline assignment: CDR1 SGHTA and CDR2 FQGNSA. This CDR3 region has 17 residues. V was trimmed by 1 base and J by 0 bases, leaving 15 bases between them. CDR3 residues: CASSLGALAGSNYGYTF. DNA for the CDR3: TGTGCCAGCAGCTTAGGCGCTCTGGCAGGATCTAACTATGGCTACACCTTC.

The chain has TRBV6-6 and TRBJ2-1; D gene ambiguous. CDR1 MNHNY and CDR2 SVGAGI come from the germline V gene (reference sequence). This CDR3 spans 16 amino acids. V lost 6 bases and J 6 bases, leaving 21 bases between the germline ends. CDR3 residues: CASSPLPRNGFNEQFF. The CDR3 region has the DNA TGTGCCAGCAGCCCCTTACCGCGGAATGGATTCAATGAGCAGTTCTTC.

As to this clone: One junction end does not reproduce the germline sequence, and a read error may be involved. The chain uses TRBV5-1 and TRBJ2-6, with unresolved D. The CDR3 extends over 16 amino acids. The V gene's germline CDR1 is SGHRS and CDR2 YFSETQ. CDR3 residues: CASSLEPGSGANVLTF. CDR3 bases: TGTGCCAGCAGCTTGGAGCCCGGCTCTGGGGCCAACGTCCTGACTTTC.

The chain employs TRBV9 and TRBJ2-3; 9 bases align to TRBD2. CDR1 is SGDLS, CDR2 YYNGEE, per germline. The length of the CDR3 is 17 residues. V gave up 0 bases and J gave up 0 bases; unmatched junction bases: 5. CDR3: CASSVGLAEWSTDTQYF. CDR3 coding DNA: TGTGCCAGCAGCGTAGGACTAGCGGAGTGGAGCACAGATACGCAGTATTTT.

The chain joins TRBV27 to TRBJ2-1, with 8 bases identical to TRBD1. The CDR3 consists of 17 residues. Per the germline V gene, CDR1 is MNHEY and CDR2 is SMNVEV (reference sequence). With V trimmed by 6 bases and J by 4 bases, 14 bases remained unmatched. The CDR3 DNA reads as TGTGCCAGCAGCACCAGGCCGGGGACAGGTTTTTACAATGAGCAGTTCTTC. Translating gives CASSTRPGTGFYNEQFF.

This chain links TRBV28 with TRBJ1-2; D call uncertain. The CDR3 covers 13 residues. Germline CDR1 and CDR2: MDHEN and SYDVKM. V gave up 2 bases and J gave up 3 bases, with 7 bases separating them. The CDR3 sequence: CASSLIGDYGYTF. In nucleotides, the CDR3 is TGTGCCAGCAGTTTAATCGGGGACTATGGCTACACCTTC.

The chain employs TRBV6-5 and TRBJ1-1; no clear D. CDR1 is MNHEY, CDR2 SVGAGI, per germline. The V end was cut by 0 bases, the J end by 0 bases, with 8 bases between. The CDR3 sequence is 15 residues long. CDR3 bases: TGTGCCAGCAGTTACTCGCGGCCACTGAACACTGAAGCTTTCTTT. As protein: CASSYSRPLNTEAFF.

This chain links TRBV6-5 with TRBJ1-3; D might be TRBD1 (5 bases). The germline gives CDR1 MNHEY, CDR2 SVGAGI. CDR3 length equals 14 residues. Trimming stripped 10 bases from V and 0 bases from J, with 13 bases between. In nucleotides, the CDR3 is TGTGCCATCTGGACACAAAGCTCTGGAAACACCATATATTTT. Amino acid sequence: CAIWTQSSGNTIYF.

In its sample, this clone was seen a few times. The chain links TRBV4-3 to TRBJ1-2, with D possibly being TRBD1 (6 bases). The CDR3 runs 16 residues. Germline V gene sequence: CDR1 LGHNA, CDR2 YSLEER. The V and J ends lost 0 bases and 1 base respectively, with 12 bases between them. This chain's CDR3 is CASSQEVWGLNYGYTF. In DNA form, the CDR3 reads TGCGCCAGCAGCCAAGAAGTTTGGGGGCTTAACTATGGCTACACCTTC.

This clone was observed a single time. The chain recombines TRBV7-9 with TRBJ2-3; 9 bases line up with TRBD1. Germline assignment: CDR1 SEHNR and CDR2 FQNEAQ (reference sequence). The CDR3 loop spans 15 amino acids. Trimming removed 2 bases from V and 1 base from J; junction bases left unmatched: 1. CDR3 sequence (DNA): TGTGCCAGCAGCTTAAGACAGGGGGGCACAGATACGCAGTATTTT. Protein sequence: CASSLRQGGTDTQYF.

The chain joins TRBV3-1 (or the pseudogene TRBV3-2) to TRBJ2-5; D is uncertain. Trimming cost V 1 base and J 7 bases, with 13 bases left between them. This CDR3 has 14 amino acids. CDR1 LGHDT and CDR2 YNNKEL come from the germline V gene (reference sequence). The CDR3 loop is CASSQVRGPGTQYF. The CDR3, as DNA: TGTGCCAGCAGCCAAGTTCGTGGCCCGGGGACCCAGTACTTC.

The chain is built from TRBV6-5 and TRBJ2-3; 7 positions match TRBD2. This CDR3 contains 15 residues. CDR1 is MNHEY and CDR2 is SVGAGI in the germline V gene. The J segment lost 5 bases and the V segment lost 5 bases, leaving 10 bases of the junction unmatched. The CDR3 loop is CASSPTWGREDTQYF. The CDR3, as DNA: TGTGCCAGCAGTCCTACCTGGGGGAGGGAAGATACGCAGTATTTT.

This clone showed up just a few times. Germline and junction disagree at one end, which may indicate a read error. This sequence joins TRBV5-1 and TRBJ1-4; 7 bases align to TRBD1. Germline V CDR1 and CDR2: SGHRS, YFSETQ. The CDR3 sequence is 14 residues long. CDR3 loop: CASSPTGLNEKLFF. DNA of the CDR3: TGTGCCAGCAGCCCGACAGGGCTTAATGAAAAACTGTTTTTT.

This clone has just one count. The chain links TRBV3-1 (or the pseudogene TRBV3-2) to TRBJ1-2; D may be TRBD1 (5 bases). Germline CDR1 reads LGHDT; CDR2 reads YNNKEL (reference sequence). This CDR3 is built from 15 residues. V shed 1 base and J shed 4 bases, with 13 bases lying between them. The CDR3 loop reads CASSQVLGGSYGYTF. The DNA of the CDR3 is TGTGCCAGCAGCCAAGTCCTCGGGGGTAGCTATGGCTACACCTTC.

The CDR3 reads CASSQTGGRNQPQHF. In DNA, the CDR3 is TGTGCCAGCAGCCAAACAGGGGGCAGGAATCAGCCCCAGCATTTT. V is TRBV2 and J is TRBJ1-5; 9 nucleotides agree with TRBD1. This CDR3 has 15 amino acids. The germline gives CDR1 SNHLY, CDR2 FYNNEI. The V and J ends lost 6 bases and 4 bases, in that order; junction bases with no gene match: 7.

This rearrangement joins TRBV24-1 to TRBJ1-5, with D possibly being TRBD1 (5 bases). Germline CDR1 and CDR2: KGHDR and SFDVKD. The V gene lost 9 bases and the J gene lost 9 bases, with 14 bases spanning the gap. This CDR3 comprises 12 residues. For the CDR3, the DNA is TGTGCCACCGGGGCGGAGGGGTGGCCCCAGCATTTT. Translating it yields CATGAEGWPQHF.